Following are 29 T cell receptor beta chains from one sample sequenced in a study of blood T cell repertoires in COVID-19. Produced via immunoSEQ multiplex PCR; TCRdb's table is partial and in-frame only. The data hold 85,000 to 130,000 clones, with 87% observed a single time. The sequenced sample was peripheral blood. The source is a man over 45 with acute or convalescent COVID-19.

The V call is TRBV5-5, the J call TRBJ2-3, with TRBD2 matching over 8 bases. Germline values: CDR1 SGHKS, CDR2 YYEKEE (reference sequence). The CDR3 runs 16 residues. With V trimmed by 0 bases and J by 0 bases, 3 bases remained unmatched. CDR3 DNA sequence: TGTGCCAGCAGCTTGGGACTAGCGTATAGCACAGATACGCAGTATTTT. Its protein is CASSLGLAYSTDTQYF.

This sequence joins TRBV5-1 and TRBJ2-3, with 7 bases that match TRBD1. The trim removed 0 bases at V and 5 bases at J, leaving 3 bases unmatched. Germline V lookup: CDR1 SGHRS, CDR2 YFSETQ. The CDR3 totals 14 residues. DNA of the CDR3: TGCGCCAGCAGCTTGGGGCAGGGGGAAGATACGCAGTATTTT. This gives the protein CASSLGQGEDTQYF.

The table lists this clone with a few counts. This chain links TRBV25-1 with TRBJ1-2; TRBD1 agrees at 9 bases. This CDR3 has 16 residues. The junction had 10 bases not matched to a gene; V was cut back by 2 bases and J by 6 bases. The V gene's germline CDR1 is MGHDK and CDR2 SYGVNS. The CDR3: CASSEHNIGTGNGYTF. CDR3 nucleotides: TGTGCCAGCAGTGAACATAATATTGGGACAGGGAATGGCTACACCTTC.

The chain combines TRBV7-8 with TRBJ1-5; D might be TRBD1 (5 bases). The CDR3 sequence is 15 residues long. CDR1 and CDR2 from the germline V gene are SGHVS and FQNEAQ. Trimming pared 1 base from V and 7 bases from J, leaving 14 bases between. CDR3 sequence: CASSLESRGNQPQHF. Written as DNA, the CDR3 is TGTGCCAGCAGCTTAGAGTCGCGGGGGAACCAGCCCCAGCATTTT.

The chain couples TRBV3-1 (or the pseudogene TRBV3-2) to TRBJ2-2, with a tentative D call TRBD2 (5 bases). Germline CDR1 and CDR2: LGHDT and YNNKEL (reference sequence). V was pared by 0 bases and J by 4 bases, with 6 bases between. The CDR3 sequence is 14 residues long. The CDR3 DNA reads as TGTGCCAGCAGCCAAGAGAGGGCCACCGGGGAGCTGTTTTTT. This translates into CASSQERATGELFF.

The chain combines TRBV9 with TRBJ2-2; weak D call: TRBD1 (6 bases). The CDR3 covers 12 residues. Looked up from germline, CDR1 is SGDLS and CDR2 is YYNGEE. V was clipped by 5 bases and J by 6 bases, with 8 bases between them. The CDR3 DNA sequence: TGTGCCAGCAGGGACAGTTCCGGGGAGCTGTTTTTT. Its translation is CASRDSSGELFF.

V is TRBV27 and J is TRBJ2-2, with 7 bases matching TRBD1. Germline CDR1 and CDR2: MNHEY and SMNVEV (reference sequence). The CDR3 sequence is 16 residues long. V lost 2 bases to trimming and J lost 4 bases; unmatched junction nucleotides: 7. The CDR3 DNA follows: TGTGCCAGCAGTTTACTGACAGGGAAGGGCACCGGGGAGCTGTTTTTT. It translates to CASSLLTGKGTGELFF.

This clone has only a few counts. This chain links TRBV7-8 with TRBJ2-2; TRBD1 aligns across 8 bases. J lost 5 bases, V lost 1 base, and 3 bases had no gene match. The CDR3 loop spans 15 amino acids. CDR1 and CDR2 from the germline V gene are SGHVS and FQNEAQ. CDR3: CASSLVQGGTGELFF. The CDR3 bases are TGTGCCAGCAGCTTAGTACAGGGGGGAACCGGGGAGCTGTTTTTT. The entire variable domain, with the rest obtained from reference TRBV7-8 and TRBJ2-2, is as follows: GAGVSQSPRYKVAKRGQDVALRCDPISGHVSLFWYQQALGQGPEFLTYFQNEAQLDKSGLPSDRFFAERPEGSVSTLKIQRTQQEDSAVYLCASSLVQGGTGELFFGEGSRLTVL.

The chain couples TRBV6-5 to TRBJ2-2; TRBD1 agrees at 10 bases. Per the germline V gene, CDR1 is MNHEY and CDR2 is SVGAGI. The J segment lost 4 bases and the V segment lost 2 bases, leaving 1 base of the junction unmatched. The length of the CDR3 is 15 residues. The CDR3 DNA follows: TGTGCCAGCAGTTACGGGACAGGGGTCACCGGGGAGCTGTTTTTT. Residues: CASSYGTGVTGELFF.

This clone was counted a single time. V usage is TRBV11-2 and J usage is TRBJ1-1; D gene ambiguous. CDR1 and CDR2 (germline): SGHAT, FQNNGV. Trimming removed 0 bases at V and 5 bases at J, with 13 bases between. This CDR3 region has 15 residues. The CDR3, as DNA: TGTGCCAGCAGCTTAGATCTAGAACTAAGAACTGAAGCTTTCTTT. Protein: CASSLDLELRTEAFF.

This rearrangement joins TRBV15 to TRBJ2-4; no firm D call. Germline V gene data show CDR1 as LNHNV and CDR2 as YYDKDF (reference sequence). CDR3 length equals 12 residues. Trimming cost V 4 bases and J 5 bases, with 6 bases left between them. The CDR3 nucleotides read TGTGCCACCAGCAAAGGAGAAAACATTCAGTACTTC. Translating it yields CATSKGENIQYF.

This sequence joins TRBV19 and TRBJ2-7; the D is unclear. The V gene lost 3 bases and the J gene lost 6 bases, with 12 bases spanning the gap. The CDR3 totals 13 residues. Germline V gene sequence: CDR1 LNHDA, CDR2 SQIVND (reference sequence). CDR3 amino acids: CASSIPGISEQYF. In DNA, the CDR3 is TGTGCCAGTAGTATCCCAGGAATCTCCGAGCAGTACTTC.

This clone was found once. In DNA, the CDR3 is TGTGCCAGTAGTCCTCGGACTAGCGGGAGTCGGAGTGAGCAGTTCTTC. It yields the protein CASSPRTSGSRSEQFF. The chain recombines TRBV19 with TRBJ2-1, with 13 bases that match TRBD2. J lost 9 bases, V lost 5 bases, and 10 bases had no gene match. The CDR3 has 16 residues. CDR1 LNHDA and CDR2 SQIVND come from the germline V gene (reference sequence). Filled out from reference TRBV19 and TRBJ2-1, the complete variable domain reads DGGITQSPKYLFRKEGQNVTLSCEQNLNHDAMYWYRQDPGQGLRLIYYSQIVNDFQKGDIAEGYSVSREKKESFPLTVTSAQKNPTAFYLCASSPRTSGSRSEQFFGPGTRLTVL.

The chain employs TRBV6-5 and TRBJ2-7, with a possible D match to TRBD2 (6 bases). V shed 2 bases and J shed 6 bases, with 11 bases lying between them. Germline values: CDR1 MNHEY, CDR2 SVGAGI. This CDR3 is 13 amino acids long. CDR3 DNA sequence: TGTGCCAGCAGTTACCACGGGGGTGCCGAGCAGTACTTC. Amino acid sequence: CASSYHGGAEQYF.

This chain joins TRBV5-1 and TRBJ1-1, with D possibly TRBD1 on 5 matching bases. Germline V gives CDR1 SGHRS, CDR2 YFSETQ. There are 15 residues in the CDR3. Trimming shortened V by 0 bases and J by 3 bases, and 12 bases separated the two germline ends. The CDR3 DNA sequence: TGCGCCAGCAGCTTGGATTGGGGGAGGTACACTGAAGCTTTCTTT. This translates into CASSLDWGRYTEAFF.

The CDR3, as DNA: TGTGCCTGGAGTGTGCGAGCGCAGGGGCAAAGTAATTCACCCCTCCACTTT. It is translated as CAWSVRAQGQSNSPLHF. The genes are TRBV30 and TRBJ1-6, with a weak D call TRBD1 (6 bases). Germline CDR1 GTSNPN, CDR2 SVGIG (reference sequence). Trimming cost V 0 bases and J 6 bases, with 18 bases left between them. CDR3 length: 17 residues.

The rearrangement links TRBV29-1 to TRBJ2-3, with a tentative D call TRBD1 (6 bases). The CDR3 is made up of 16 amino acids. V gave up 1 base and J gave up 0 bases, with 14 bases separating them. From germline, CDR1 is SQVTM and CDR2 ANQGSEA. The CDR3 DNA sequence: TGCAGCGTTGAAGGGCTCACAGGGACCAGCACAGATACGCAGTATTTT. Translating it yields CSVEGLTGTSTDTQYF.

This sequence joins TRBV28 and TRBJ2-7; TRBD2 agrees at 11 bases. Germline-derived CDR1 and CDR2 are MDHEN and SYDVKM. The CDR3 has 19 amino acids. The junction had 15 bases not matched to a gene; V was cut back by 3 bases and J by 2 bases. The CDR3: CASSLDLTSGSIKTYEQYF. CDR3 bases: TGTGCCAGCAGTTTGGATCTTACTAGCGGGAGTATCAAGACCTACGAGCAGTACTTC.

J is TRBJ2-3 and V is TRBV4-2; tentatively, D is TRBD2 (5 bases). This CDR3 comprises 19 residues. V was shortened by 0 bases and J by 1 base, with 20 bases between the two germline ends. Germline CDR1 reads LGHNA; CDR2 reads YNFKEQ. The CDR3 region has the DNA TGTGCCAGCAGCCAAGAAAGCCTGTTGGAGGTGTACGGCACAGATACGCAGTATTTT. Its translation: CASSQESLLEVYGTDTQYF.

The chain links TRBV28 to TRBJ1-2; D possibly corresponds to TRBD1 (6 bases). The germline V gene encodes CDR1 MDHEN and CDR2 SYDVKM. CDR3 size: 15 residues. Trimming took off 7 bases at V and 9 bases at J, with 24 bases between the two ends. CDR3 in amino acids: CASIMSVGQRMSYTF. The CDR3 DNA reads TGTGCCAGCATTATGTCGGTGGGACAAAGAATGAGCTACACCTTC.

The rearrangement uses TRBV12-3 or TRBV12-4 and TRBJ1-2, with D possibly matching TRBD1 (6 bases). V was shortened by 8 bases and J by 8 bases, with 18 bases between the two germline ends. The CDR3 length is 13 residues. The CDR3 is CASRPTGYEGYTF. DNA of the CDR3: TGTGCCAGCCGGCCAACAGGGTACGAGGGCTACACCTTC.

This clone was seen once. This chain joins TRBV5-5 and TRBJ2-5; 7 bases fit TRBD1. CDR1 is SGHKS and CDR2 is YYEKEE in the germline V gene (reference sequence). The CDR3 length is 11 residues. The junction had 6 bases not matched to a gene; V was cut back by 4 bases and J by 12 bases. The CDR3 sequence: CASSTRQGEYF. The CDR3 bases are TGTGCCAGCAGCACCCGACAGGGAGAGTACTTC.

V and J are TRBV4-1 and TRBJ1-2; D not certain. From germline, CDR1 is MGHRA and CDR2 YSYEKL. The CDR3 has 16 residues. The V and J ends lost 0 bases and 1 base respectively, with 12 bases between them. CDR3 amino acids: CASSQDVGGLNYGYTF. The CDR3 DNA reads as TGCGCCAGCAGCCAAGATGTGGGCGGACTTAACTATGGCTACACCTTC.

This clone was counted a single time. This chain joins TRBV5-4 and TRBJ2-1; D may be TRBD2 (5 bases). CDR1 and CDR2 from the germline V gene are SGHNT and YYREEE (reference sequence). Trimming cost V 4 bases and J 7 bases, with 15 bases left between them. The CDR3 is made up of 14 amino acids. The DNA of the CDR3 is TGTGCCAGCAGCGGCGGGTACCTCGGGAATGAGCAGTTCTTC. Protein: CASSGGYLGNEQFF.

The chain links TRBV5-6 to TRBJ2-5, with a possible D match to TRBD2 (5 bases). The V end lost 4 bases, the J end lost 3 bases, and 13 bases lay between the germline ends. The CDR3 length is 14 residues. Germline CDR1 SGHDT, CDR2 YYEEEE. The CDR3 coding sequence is TGTGCCAGCAGCCACGGGGTGAGGGAAGAGACCCAGTACTTC. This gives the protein CASSHGVREETQYF.

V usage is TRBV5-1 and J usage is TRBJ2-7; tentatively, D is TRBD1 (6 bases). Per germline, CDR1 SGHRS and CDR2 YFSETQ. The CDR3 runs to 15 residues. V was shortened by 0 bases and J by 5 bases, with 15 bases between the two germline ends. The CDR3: CASSLVGQGFHEQYF. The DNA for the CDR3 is TGCGCCAGCAGCTTGGTAGGTCAGGGGTTCCACGAGCAGTACTTC.

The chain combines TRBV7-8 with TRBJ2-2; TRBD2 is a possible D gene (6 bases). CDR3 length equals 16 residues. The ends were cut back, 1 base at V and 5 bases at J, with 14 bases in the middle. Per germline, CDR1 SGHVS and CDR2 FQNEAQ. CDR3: CASSLGLVLATGELFF. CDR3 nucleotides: TGTGCCAGCAGCTTAGGCTTAGTACTAGCTACCGGGGAGCTGTTTTTT.

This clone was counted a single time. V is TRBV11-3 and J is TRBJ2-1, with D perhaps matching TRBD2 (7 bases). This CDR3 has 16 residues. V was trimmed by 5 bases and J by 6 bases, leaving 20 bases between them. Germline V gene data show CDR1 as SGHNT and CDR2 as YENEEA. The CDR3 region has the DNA TGTGCCAGCAGCCCACCCCGGCGGGGGCGCCCCAATGAGCAGTTCTTC. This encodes CASSPPRRGRPNEQFF.

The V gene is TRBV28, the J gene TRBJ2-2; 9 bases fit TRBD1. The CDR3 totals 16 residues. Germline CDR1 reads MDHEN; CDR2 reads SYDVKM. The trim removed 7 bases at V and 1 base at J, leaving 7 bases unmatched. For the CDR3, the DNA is TGTGCCAGCAAGCCCCCGGGACAGGGGAACACCGGGGAGCTGTTTTTT. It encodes CASKPPGQGNTGELFF.